This T cell receptor beta chain stems from a study of T cell repertoires in cytomegalovirus infection. For the study at large: In public TCR beta signatures, there were indications of both CMV infection and matching HLA type.

With respect to this clonotype: Antigen: not known.

Study-level results: CMV-specific TCR beta clonotypes restricted by HLA-C were the ones dominating the ex vivo response. Accumulated public TCR beta family frequency recognized individuals carrying CMV together with the relevant HLA.

This CDR3 contains 15 residues. The J segment lost 5 bases and the V segment lost 4 bases, leaving 8 bases of the junction unmatched. CDR1 and CDR2 (germline): SEHNR, FQNEAQ (reference sequence). TCRdb reprocessed the reads via MiXCR and lists one record per CDR3 protein. In the table there are roughly 760,000 distinct CDR3 sequences, less than 40% of which are singletons. This chain connects TRBV7-9 to TRBJ2-1, with 7 bases fitting TRBD2. Sequenced sample: PBMCs. The source of this sequence is a human donor in good health (CMV status not recorded). Some clones in this sample may be carry-over from other donors' samples. Here the CDR3 DNA reads TGTGCCAGCAGCTCTCGAGCGGGGCAGGACAATGAGCAGTTCTTC. It codes for CASSSRAGQDNEQFF.